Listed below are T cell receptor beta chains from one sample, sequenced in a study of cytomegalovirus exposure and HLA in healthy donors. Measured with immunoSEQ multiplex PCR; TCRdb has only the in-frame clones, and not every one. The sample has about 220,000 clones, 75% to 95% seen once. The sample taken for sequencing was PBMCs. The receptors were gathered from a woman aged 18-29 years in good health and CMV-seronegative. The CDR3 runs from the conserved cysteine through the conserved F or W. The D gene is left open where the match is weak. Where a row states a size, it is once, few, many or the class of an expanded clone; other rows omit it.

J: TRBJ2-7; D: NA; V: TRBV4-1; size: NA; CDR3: CASSPQPGYEQYF; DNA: TGCGCCAGCAGCCCACAACCGGGCTACGAGCAGTACTTC
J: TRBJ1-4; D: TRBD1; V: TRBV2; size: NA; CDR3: CASKQGSNNEKLFF; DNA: TGTGCCAGCAAACAGGGGTCTAATAATGAAAAACTGTTTTTT
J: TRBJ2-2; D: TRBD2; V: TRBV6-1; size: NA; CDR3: CASSATSLSTGELFF; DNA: TGTGCCAGCAGTGCGACTAGCCTAAGCACCGGGGAGCTGTTTTTT
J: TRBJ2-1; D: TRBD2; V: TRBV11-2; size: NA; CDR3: CASSFPTSGGYNEQFF; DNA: TGTGCCAGCAGCTTCCCGACTAGCGGGGGTTACAATGAGCAGTTCTTC
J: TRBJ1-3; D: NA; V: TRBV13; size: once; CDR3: CASSLGPSSSGNTIYF; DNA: TGTGCCAGCAGCTTAGGACCGTCGAGCTCTGGAAACACCATATATTTT
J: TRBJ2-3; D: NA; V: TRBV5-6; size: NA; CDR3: CASSLYSTSTDTQYF; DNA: TGTGCCAGCAGCTTGTACTCAACTAGCACAGATACGCAGTATTTT
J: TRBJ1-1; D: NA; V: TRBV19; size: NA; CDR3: CASSIGPGRNTEAFF; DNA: TGTGCCAGTAGTATCGGGCCAGGGCGGAACACTGAAGCTTTCTTT
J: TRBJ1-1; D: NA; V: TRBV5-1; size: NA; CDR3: CASSPRTEGTEAFF; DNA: TGCGCCAGCAGCCCCCGGACTGAAGGCACTGAAGCTTTCTTT
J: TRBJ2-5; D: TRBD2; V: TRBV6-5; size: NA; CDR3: CATTPGLAVQETQYF; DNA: TGTGCCACCACGCCGGGACTAGCGGTACAAGAGACCCAGTACTTC
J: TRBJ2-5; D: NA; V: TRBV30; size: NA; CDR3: CAWSVWGTGETQYF; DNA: TGTGCCTGGAGTGTTTGGGGCACGGGAGAGACCCAGTACTTC
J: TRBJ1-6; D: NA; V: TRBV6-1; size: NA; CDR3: CASSEWGARTNSPLHF; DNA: TGTGCCAGCAGTGAATGGGGCGCTCGCACCAATTCACCCCTCCACTTT
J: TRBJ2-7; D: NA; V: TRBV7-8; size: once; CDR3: CASSLDTGTRLYYEQYF; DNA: TGTGCCAGCAGCTTGGATACGGGAACTAGGCTATACTACGAGCAGTACTTC
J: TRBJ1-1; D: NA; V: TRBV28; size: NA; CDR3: CASSRGRAFF; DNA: TGTGCCAGCAGTCGAGGGAGAGCTTTCTTT
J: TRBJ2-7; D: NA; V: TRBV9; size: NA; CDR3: CASSVDEGRYEQYF; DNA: TGTGCCAGCAGCGTAGATGAGGGCCGCTACGAGCAGTACTTC
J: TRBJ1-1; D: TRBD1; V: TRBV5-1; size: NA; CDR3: CASGSQGARTEAFF; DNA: TGCGCCAGCGGCTCCCAGGGGGCGCGCACTGAAGCTTTCTTT
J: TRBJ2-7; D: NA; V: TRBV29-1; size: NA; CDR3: CSVVPGTYEQYF; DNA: TGCAGCGTTGTGCCAGGGACCTACGAGCAGTACTTC
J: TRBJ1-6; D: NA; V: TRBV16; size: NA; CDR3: CASSPTQRGNSPLHF; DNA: TGTGCCAGCAGCCCCACCCAGCGGGGAAATTCACCCCTCCACTTT
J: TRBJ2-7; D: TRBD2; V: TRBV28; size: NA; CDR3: CASVGAGGFTYEQYF; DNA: TGTGCCAGCGTCGGAGCGGGAGGCTTCACCTACGAGCAGTACTTC
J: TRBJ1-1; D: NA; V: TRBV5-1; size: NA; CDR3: CASSFSTNMNTEAFF; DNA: TGCGCCAGCAGCTTTTCAACGAACATGAACACTGAAGCTTTCTTT
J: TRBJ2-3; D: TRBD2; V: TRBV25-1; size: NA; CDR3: CASSDPGREGSTDTQYF; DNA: TGTGCCAGCAGTGACCCAGGGCGGGAGGGGAGCACAGATACGCAGTATTTT
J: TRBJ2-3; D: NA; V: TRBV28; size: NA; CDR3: CASRTTGEGDTQYF; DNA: TGTGCCAGCAGAACGACAGGGGAGGGGGATACGCAGTATTTT
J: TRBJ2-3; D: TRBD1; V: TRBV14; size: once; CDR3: CASSRRDRGWDTQYF; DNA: TGTGCCAGCAGCCGAAGGGACAGGGGTTGGGATACGCAGTATTTT
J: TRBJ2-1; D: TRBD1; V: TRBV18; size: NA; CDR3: CASSSQTGAAKHEQFF; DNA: TGTGCCAGCTCATCGCAGACAGGGGCCGCCAAGCATGAGCAGTTCTTC
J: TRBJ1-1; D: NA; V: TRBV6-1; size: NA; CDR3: CASSEYRLNTEAFF; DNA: TGTGCCAGCAGTGAATATCGTTTGAACACTGAAGCTTTCTTT
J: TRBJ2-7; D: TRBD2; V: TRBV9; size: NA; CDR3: CASSESGTSYEQYF; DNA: TGTGCCAGCAGCGAAAGCGGGACTTCCTACGAGCAGTACTTC
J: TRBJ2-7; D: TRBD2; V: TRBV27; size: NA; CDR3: CASSLFLAGVSEQYF; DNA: TGTGCCAGCAGTTTATTCCTAGCGGGAGTATCCGAGCAGTACTTC
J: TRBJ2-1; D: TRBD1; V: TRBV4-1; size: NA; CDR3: CASSQPGGKRSEQFF; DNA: TGCGCCAGCAGCCAACCAGGGGGAAAGAGGAGTGAGCAGTTCTTC
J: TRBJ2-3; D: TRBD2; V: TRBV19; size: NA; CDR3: CASTLSSGGVGDTQYF; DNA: TGTGCCAGTACCCTATCTAGCGGGGGGGTAGGCGATACGCAGTATTTT
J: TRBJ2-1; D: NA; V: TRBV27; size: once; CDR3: CASSLGVGKYNEQFF; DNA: TGTGCCAGCAGTTTAGGAGTCGGAAAATACAATGAGCAGTTCTTC
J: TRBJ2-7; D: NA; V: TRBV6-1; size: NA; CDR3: CASSEGQDVGEQYF; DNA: TGTGCCAGCAGTGAAGGACAGGACGTCGGCGAGCAGTACTTC
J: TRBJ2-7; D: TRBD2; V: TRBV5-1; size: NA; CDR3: CASSVRLAGGEQYF; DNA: TGCGCCAGCAGCGTCCGACTAGCGGGAGGTGAGCAGTACTTC
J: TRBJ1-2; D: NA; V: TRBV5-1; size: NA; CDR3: CASSWTGENYGYTF; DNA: TGCGCCAGCAGCTGGACGGGGGAGAACTATGGCTACACCTTC
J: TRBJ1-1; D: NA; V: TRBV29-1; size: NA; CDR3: CSVEPTGSRTEAFF; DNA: TGCAGCGTTGAGCCGACAGGTAGTAGAACTGAAGCTTTCTTT
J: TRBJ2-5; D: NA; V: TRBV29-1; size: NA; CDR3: CSVQQTQETQYF; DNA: TGCAGCGTCCAACAGACACAAGAGACCCAGTACTTC
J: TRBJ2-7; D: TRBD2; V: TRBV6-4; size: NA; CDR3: CASRRATSGRNDEQYF; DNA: TGTGCCAGCAGGAGAGCAACTAGCGGGAGGAACGACGAGCAGTACTTC
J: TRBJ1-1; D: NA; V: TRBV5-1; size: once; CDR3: CASSLLDSNTEAFF; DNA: TGCGCCAGCAGCTTGTTAGACTCTAACACTGAAGCTTTCTTT
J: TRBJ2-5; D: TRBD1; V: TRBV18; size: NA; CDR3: CASSPPGQGRETQYF; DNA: TGTGCCAGCTCACCACCCGGACAGGGGAGAGAGACCCAGTACTTC
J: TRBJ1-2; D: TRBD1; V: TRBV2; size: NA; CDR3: CASSELGQGRNGYTF; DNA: TGTGCCAGCAGTGAACTGGGACAGGGCAGGAATGGCTACACCTTC
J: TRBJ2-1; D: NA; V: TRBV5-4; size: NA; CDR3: CASNPDSNNEQFF; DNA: TGTGCCTCGAACCCGGACTCCAACAATGAGCAGTTCTTC
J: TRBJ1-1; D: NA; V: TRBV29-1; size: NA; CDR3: CSVVSGTEAFF; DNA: TGCAGCGTTGTCTCGGGGACTGAAGCTTTCTTT
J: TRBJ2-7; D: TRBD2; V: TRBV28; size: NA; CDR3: CASSLSLAASYEQYF; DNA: TGTGCCAGCAGTTTATCCCTAGCGGCCTCCTACGAGCAGTACTTC
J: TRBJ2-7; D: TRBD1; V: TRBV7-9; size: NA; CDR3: CASRPTAGGDYEQYF; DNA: TGTGCCAGCAGACCAACTGCAGGGGGCGATTACGAGCAGTACTTC
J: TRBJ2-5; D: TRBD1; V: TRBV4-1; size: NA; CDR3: CASSQDLGTGSSETQYF; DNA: TGCGCCAGCAGCCAAGATCTCGGGACAGGGTCGTCAGAGACCCAGTACTTC
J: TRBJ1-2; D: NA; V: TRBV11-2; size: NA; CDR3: CASSLSPGDHYGYTF; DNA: TGTGCCAGCAGCTTATCTCCGGGGGACCACTATGGCTACACCTTC
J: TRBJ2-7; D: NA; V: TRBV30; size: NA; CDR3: CAWTDTYEQYF; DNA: TGTGCCTGGACCGACACCTACGAGCAGTACTTC